This passage covers 18 T cell receptor beta chains from one sample sequenced in a study of T cells in tumors after PD-1 blockade (dated by TCRdb to about 2019). Library preparation used the immunoSEQ multiplex PCR assay. As stored in TCRdb, this immuneACCESS dataset retains in-frame rearrangements with V and J assigned. A fraction of the clones does not appear; measured against another copy, unresolved V genes explain less than half of the discrepancy, and the remainder lacks a known reason. The sample table contains approximately 45,000 clones; only one count was recorded for roughly 80% of them. The ten most abundant clones make up around 9.3% of the sample. The sample was PBMCs, taken before anti-PD-1 therapy. These receptors all stem from a human donor with advanced basal cell or squamous cell carcinoma (not recorded which).

The chain joins TRBV12-1 to TRBJ2-1; the table gives TRBD1 as D, unverified against the DNA. TRBV12-1 is a pseudogene. CDR3 size: 16 residues. The CDR3 DNA sequence: TGTGCCAGCAGCTCATTGGGGACAGGGGGGCACAATGAGCAGTTCTTC. Residues: CASSSLGTGGHNEQFF.

V gene TRBV7-2 combines with J gene TRBJ1-5; D unresolved. CDR1 is SGHTA, CDR2 FQGNSA, per germline. CDR3 length: 14 residues. Deletions cut 4 bases from V and 4 bases from J, with 11 bases between. The DNA for the CDR3 is TGTGCCAGCAGCTCATTGTCGTTAAATCAGCCCCAGCATTTT. It encodes CASSSLSLNQPQHF.

The chain is built from TRBV24-1 and TRBJ1-5, with D perhaps TRBD1 (5 bases). The CDR3 extends over 14 amino acids. The germline V and J ends were trimmed by 5 bases and 3 bases, with 10 bases remaining between them. CDR1 is KGHDR, CDR2 SFDVKD, per germline. The DNA for the CDR3 is TGTGCCACCAGTGTAGGGGAGAACAATCAGCCCCAGCATTTT. Its protein is CATSVGENNQPQHF.

This sequence joins TRBV5-1 and TRBJ2-3, with unresolved D. The CDR3 contains 15 residues. Germline V gene sequence: CDR1 SGHRS, CDR2 YFSETQ. The V and J ends lost 3 bases and 0 bases respectively, with 11 bases between them. The chain's CDR3 is CASSSRVGSTDTQYF. The CDR3 nucleotides are TGCGCCAGCAGCTCACGGGTAGGGAGCACAGATACGCAGTATTTT.

Turning to this clone: Within the sample, other DNA sequences also encode this same CDR3. The rearrangement links TRBV7-2 to TRBJ2-5, with TRBD1 matching over 7 bases. This CDR3 comprises 14 residues. The germline CDR1 and CDR2 sequences are SGHTA and FQGNSA. Losses at the gene ends were 9 bases for V and 5 bases for J; bases not matched to a gene: 12. As DNA, the CDR3 is TGTGCCAGTAGCAGGGGACAGTACTCGGAGACCCAGTACTTC. The encoded protein is CASSRGQYSETQYF.

V and J are TRBV2 and TRBJ1-2, with D perhaps TRBD1 (5 bases). Germline V CDR1 and CDR2: SNHLY, FYNNEI. V was trimmed by 6 bases and J by 1 base, leaving 15 bases between them. The CDR3 runs to 15 residues. The chain's CDR3 is CASSPYVGVNYGYTF. Here the CDR3 DNA reads TGTGCCAGCAGCCCCTATGTAGGGGTTAACTATGGCTACACCTTC.

This rearrangement joins TRBV14 to TRBJ1-6; tentative D call: TRBD1 (5 bases). The CDR3 is made up of 16 amino acids. CDR1 SGHDN and CDR2 FVKESK come from the germline V gene. V gave up 1 base and J gave up 10 bases, with 17 bases separating them. The chain's CDR3 is CASSQGAGLVLSPLHF. The CDR3 DNA is TGTGCCAGCAGCCAAGGAGCAGGGCTCGTCTTATCACCCCTCCACTTT. The variable domain in full, with the rest retrieved from reference TRBV14 and TRBJ1-6, is EAGVTQFPSHSVIEKGQTVTLRCDPISGHDNLYWYRRVMGKEIKFLLHFVKESKQDESGMPNNRFLAERTGGTYSTLKVQPAELEDSGVYFCASSQGAGLVLSPLHFGNGTRLTVT.

This sequence joins TRBV6-5 and TRBJ1-1; D is possibly TRBD1 (6 bases). The CDR3 is 14 amino acids. V was pared by 5 bases and J by 4 bases, with 14 bases between. Looked up from germline, CDR1 is MNHEY and CDR2 is SVGAGI. The CDR3 reads CASSPGTSGTEAFF. CDR3 coding DNA: TGTGCCAGCAGTCCCGGGACATCGGGCACTGAAGCTTTCTTT.

The chain uses TRBV28 and TRBJ2-3; TRBD1 matches 8 bases. J gave up 5 bases and V 2 bases, and 9 bases lay outside the gene matches. The germline gives CDR1 MDHEN, CDR2 SYDVKM. This CDR3 is built from 16 residues. The CDR3 sequence: CASSLAGGQGGDTQYF. CDR3 sequence (DNA): TGTGCCAGCAGTTTAGCCGGCGGACAGGGTGGAGATACGCAGTATTTT.

The V and J genes are TRBV24-1 and TRBJ2-2; D may match TRBD1 or TRBD2 (7 bases each). This CDR3 region has 16 residues. Trimming left V 3 bases short and J 5 bases short, with 15 bases between. Germline CDR1 is KGHDR and CDR2 is SFDVKD. As DNA, the CDR3 is TGTGCCACCAGTGATCCCAGGGGGGGAAAGACCGGGGAGCTGTTTTTT. The encoded protein is CATSDPRGGKTGELFF.

This chain connects TRBV6-6 to TRBJ1-2, with D perhaps matching TRBD1 (6 bases). CDR1 and CDR2 from the germline V gene are MNHNY and SVGAGI (reference sequence). Trimming took 6 bases from V and 4 from J, leaving 18 bases between them. CDR3 length: 15 residues. The CDR3 protein is CASSAIGGASYGYTF. In DNA form, the CDR3 reads TGTGCCAGCAGCGCAATCGGGGGCGCGAGCTATGGCTACACCTTC.

CDR3: CASTPGHMESALHF. CDR3 DNA: TGTGCCAGCACCCCTGGACACATGGAATCGGCCCTCCACTTT. V gene TRBV6-5 combines with J gene TRBJ1-6; weak D call: TRBD1 (5 bases). Trimming removed 7 bases at V and 14 bases at J, with 21 bases between. CDR3 length equals 14 residues. CDR1 MNHEY and CDR2 SVGAGI come from the germline V gene.

The V call is TRBV19, the J call TRBJ2-1; D may be TRBD2 (6 bases). Trimming took 1 base from V and 5 from J, leaving 21 bases between them. CDR1 LNHDA and CDR2 SQIVND come from the germline V gene (reference sequence). The CDR3 is made up of 18 amino acids. The CDR3 is CASSIGLAYSTLHNEQFF. As DNA, the CDR3 is TGTGCCAGTAGTATAGGGCTAGCGTACTCTACCCTCCACAATGAGCAGTTCTTC.

This clone was seen at least ten times. The chain combines TRBV28 with TRBJ1-2; D remains ambiguous. CDR3 length: 11 amino acids. In germline, CDR1 is MDHEN, CDR2 SYDVKM. The CDR3 DNA reads as TGTGCACTTGAAGAACTCTATGGCTACACCTTC. It encodes CALEELYGYTF.

The V call is TRBV6-5, the J call TRBJ1-4; D gene unclear. This CDR3 contains 14 residues. The germline V and J ends were trimmed by 6 bases and 0 bases, with 8 bases remaining between them. CDR1 is MNHEY and CDR2 is SVGAGI in the germline V gene. CDR3 region: CASRKRATNEKLFF. Written as DNA, the CDR3 is TGTGCCAGCAGAAAAAGGGCAACTAATGAAAAACTGTTTTTT.

In this sample, this clone turned up a few times. The chain couples TRBV10-1 to TRBJ1-3; D might be TRBD1 (6 bases). Germline CDR1 is WNHNN and CDR2 is SYGVQD (reference sequence). The CDR3 runs to 12 residues. Trimming removed 8 bases at V and 1 base at J, with 6 bases between. As DNA, the CDR3 is TGCGCCAGCGGGACATCTGGAAACACCATATATTTT. Amino acid sequence: CASGTSGNTIYF.

CDR3 sequence reads: CASSLSRQGEAFF. The DNA of the CDR3 is TGTGCCAGCAGTTTATCTCGACAGGGAGAAGCTTTCTTT. V and J are TRBV28 and TRBJ1-1; TRBD1 agrees at 7 bases. Germline lookup yields CDR1 MDHEN and CDR2 SYDVKM. J lost 8 bases, V lost 1 base, and 4 bases had no gene match. This CDR3 is built from 13 residues.

The J gene is TRBJ1-1, the V gene TRBV7-8; possibly TRBD1 for D (6 bases). Germline V gives CDR1 SGHVS, CDR2 FQNEAQ. V was cut by 5 bases and J by 7 bases, with 14 bases left in between. This CDR3 comprises 13 residues. DNA for the CDR3: TGTGCCAGCAGCCGACAGGAAGGGTATGAAGCTTTCTTT. Protein product: CASSRQEGYEAFF.